The T cell receptor (beta chain) described here comes from a study of CD8+ T cells in alopecia areata. Extracted RNA was reverse transcribed into cDNA, the sequencing template. Only in-frame clones appear in the TCRdb table, and some are missing; sequencing was by immunoSEQ multiplex PCR. This sample has about 190,000 clones; approximately 59% occur once, and the top ten carry roughly 15%. Trimming took 9 bases from V and 3 from J, leaving 8 bases between them. The CDR3 is made up of 12 amino acids. V usage is TRBV23-1 and J usage is TRBJ1-4; D may be TRBD1 (5 bases). TRBV23-1 belongs to the ORF category, with a function that is uncertain. The TCR originated in a human donor with alopecia areata. The sequencing here drew on CD4+ T cells sorted from blood, taken at week 0. The CDR3: CASGAANEKLFF. The CDR3 bases are TGCGCCAGTGGGGCCGCTAATGAAAAACTGTTTTTT.